This paragraph covers one T cell receptor beta chain sequence. Its antigen remains unknown. This record comes from a study of response to subunit inactivated influenza vaccine. Study conclusions and caveats: A suggestion made by the authors is that each seasonal influenza vaccination recruits few new T cells.

TCRdb used MiXCR to reprocess the RT-PCR reads, holding one entry per CDR3 protein. The sample yields approximately 520,000 distinct CDR3 sequences, 15% to 20% seen once. V was shortened by 3 bases and J by 5 bases, with 11 bases between the two germline ends. From germline, CDR1 is ENHRY and CDR2 SYGVKD. The CDR3 runs to 14 residues. The chain links TRBV10-3 to TRBJ1-5, with D possibly TRBD1 on 5 matching bases. This receptor was taken from a man between 50 and 69 years old who received an inactivated influenza vaccine. The sequences come from CD4+ T cells sorted from PBMCs, collected approximately 25 months after vaccination. CDR3: CAISDYRKDQPQHF. CDR3 in DNA: TGTGCCATCAGTGATTACAGGAAAGATCAGCCCCAGCATTTT.